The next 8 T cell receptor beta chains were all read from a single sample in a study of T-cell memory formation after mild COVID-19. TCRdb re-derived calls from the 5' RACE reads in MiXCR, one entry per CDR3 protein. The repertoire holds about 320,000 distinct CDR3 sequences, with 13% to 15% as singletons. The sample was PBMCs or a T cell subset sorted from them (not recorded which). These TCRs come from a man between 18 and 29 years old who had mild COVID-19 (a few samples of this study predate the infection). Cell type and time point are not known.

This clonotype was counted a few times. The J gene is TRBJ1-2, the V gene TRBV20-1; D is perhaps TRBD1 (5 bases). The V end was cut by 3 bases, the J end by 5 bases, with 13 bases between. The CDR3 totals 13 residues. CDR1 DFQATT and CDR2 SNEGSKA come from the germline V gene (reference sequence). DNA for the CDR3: TGCAGTGCTAGGCCGGACACGACTTATGGCTACACCTTC. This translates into CSARPDTTYGYTF.

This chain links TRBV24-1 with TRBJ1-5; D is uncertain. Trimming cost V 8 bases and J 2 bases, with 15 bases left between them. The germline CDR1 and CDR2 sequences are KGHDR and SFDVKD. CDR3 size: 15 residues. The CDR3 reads CATILTVPGNQPQHF. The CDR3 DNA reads TGTGCCACCATCCTGACCGTCCCTGGCAATCAGCCCCAGCATTTT.

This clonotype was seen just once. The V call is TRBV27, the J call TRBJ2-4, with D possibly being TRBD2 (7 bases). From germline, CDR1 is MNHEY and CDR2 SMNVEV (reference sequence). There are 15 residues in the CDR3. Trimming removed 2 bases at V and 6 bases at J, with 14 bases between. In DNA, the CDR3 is TGTGCCAGCAGTTTACGGGGGGCGGGTAGAAACATTCAGTACTTC. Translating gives CASSLRGAGRNIQYF.

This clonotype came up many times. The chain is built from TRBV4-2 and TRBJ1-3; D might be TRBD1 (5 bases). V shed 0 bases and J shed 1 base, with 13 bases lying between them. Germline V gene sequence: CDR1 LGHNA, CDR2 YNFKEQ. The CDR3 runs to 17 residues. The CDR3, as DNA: TGTGCCAGCAGCCAAGAGGGACGCCCAGAATCTGGAAACACCATATATTTT. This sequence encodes CASSQEGRPESGNTIYF.

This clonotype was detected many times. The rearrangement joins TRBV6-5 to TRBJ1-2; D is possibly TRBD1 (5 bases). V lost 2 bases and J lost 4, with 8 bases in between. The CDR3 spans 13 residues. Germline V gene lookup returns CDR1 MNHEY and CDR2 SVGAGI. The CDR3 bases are TGTGCCAGCAGTTACCCGGGGGGCTATGGCTACACCTTC. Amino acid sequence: CASSYPGGYGYTF.

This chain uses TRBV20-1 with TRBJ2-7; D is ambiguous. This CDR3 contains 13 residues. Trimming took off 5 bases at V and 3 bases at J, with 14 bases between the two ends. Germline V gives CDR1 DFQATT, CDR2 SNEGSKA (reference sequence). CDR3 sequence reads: CSAHRTYSYEQYF. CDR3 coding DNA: TGCAGTGCTCATCGGACCTACAGCTACGAGCAGTACTTC.

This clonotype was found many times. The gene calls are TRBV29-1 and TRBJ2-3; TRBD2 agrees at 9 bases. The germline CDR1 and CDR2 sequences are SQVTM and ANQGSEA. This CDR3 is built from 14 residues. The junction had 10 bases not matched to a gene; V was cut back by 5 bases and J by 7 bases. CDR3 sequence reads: CSVTSGGTRNTQYF. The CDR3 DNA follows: TGCAGCGTTACCAGCGGGGGGACAAGAAATACGCAGTATTTT.

CDR3 in amino acids: CASSPTGQGEGEAFF. The CDR3 nucleotides are TGCGCCAGCAGCCCCACGGGACAGGGCGAGGGTGAAGCTTTCTTT. The chain joins TRBV5-1 to TRBJ1-1, with TRBD1 matching over 9 bases. The CDR3 runs to 15 residues. The ends lost 4 bases at V and 7 bases at J; junction bases unmatched: 11. Per germline, CDR1 SGHRS and CDR2 YFSETQ. The full variable domain, in which reference TRBV5-1 and TRBJ1-1 provide the parts outside the CDR3, is KAGVTQTPRYLIKTRGQQVTLSCSPISGHRSVSWYQQTPGQGLQFLFEYFSETQRNKGNFPGRFSGRQFSNSRSEMNVSTLELGDSALYLCASSPTGQGEGEAFFGQGTRLTVV.